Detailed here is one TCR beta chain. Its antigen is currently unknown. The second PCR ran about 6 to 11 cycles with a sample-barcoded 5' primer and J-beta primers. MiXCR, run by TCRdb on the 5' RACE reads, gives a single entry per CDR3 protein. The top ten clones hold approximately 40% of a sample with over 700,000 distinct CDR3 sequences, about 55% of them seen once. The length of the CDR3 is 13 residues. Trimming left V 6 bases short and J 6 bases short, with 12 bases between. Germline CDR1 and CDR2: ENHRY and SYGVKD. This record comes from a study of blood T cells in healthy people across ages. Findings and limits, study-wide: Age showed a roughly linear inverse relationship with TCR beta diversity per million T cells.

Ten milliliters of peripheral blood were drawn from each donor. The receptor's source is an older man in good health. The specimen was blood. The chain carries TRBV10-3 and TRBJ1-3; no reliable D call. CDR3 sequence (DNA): TGTGCCATCAGCACCACCCCAACAAACACCATATATTTT. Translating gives CAISTTPTNTIYF.